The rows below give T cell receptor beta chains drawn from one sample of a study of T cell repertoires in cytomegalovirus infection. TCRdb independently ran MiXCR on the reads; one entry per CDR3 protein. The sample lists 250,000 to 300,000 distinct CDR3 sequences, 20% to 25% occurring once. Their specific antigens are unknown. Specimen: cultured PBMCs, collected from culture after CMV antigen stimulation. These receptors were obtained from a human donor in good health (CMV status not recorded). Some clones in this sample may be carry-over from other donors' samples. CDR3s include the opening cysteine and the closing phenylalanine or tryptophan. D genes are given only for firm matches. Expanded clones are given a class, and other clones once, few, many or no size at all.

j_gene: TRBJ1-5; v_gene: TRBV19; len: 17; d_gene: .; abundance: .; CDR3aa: CASSMRPGVRGNQPQHF; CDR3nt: TGTGCCAGTAGTATGAGACCCGGGGTAAGGGGCAATCAGCCCCAGCATTTT
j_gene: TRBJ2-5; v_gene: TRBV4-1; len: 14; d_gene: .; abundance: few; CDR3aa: CASSPGGRSETQYF; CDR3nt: TGCGCCAGCAGCCCCGGGGGGCGAAGCGAGACCCAGTACTTC
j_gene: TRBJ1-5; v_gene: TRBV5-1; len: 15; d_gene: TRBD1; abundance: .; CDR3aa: CASSLGDRGDQPQHF; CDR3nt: TGCGCCAGCAGCTTGGGTGACAGGGGAGATCAGCCCCAGCATTTT
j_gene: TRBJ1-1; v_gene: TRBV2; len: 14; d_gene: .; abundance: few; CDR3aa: CASTSPEGDTEAFF; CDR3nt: TGTGCCAGCACTAGCCCCGAGGGGGACACTGAAGCTTTCTTT
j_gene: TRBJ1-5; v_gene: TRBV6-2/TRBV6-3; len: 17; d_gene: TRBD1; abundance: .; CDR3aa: CASSYTHRGFGNQPQHF; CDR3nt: TGTGCCAGCAGTTACACTCACAGGGGGTTCGGCAATCAGCCCCAGCATTTT
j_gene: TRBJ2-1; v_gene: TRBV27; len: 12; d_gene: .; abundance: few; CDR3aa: CASSLPHNEQFF; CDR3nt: TGTGCCAGCAGTTTACCACACAATGAGCAGTTCTTC
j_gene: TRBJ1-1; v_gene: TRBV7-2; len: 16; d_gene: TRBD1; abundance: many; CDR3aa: CASSRGQGASNTEAFF; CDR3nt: TGTGCCAGCAGCCGCGGACAGGGGGCCTCGAACACTGAAGCTTTCTTT
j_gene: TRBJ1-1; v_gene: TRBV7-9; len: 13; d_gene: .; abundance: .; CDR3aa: CASSSGSNTEAFF; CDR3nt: TGTGCCAGCAGCTCAGGTTCGAACACTGAAGCTTTCTTT
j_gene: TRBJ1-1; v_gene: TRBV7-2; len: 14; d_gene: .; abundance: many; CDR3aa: CASSLLQGTTEAFF; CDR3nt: TGTGCCAGCAGCCTGCTACAGGGAACCACTGAAGCTTTCTTT
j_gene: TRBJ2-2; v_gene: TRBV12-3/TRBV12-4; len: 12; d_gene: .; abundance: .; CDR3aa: CASSFSPGELFF; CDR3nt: TGTGCCAGCAGTTTCAGCCCCGGGGAGCTGTTTTTT
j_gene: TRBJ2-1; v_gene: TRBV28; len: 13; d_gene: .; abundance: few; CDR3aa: CASSDSVPGEQFF; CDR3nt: TGTGCCAGCAGTGACTCCGTTCCTGGTGAGCAGTTCTTC
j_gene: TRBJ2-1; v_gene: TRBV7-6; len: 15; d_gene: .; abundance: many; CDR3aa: CASSLTSGRNNEQFF; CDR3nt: TGTGCCAGCAGCCTAACCTCGGGACGCAACAATGAGCAGTTCTTC
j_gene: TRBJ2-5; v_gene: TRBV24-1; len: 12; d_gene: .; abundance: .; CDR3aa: CATPGIQETQYF; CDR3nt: TGTGCCACCCCCGGAATTCAAGAGACCCAGTACTTC
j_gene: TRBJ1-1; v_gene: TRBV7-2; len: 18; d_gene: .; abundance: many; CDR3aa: CASSSPSRGQRTNPEAFF; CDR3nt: TGTGCCAGCAGCTCCCCTTCGAGGGGACAAAGGACGAACCCTGAAGCTTTCTTT
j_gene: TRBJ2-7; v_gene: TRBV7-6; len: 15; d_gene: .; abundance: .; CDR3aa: CASSANGQGSYEQYF; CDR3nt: TGTGCCAGCAGCGCCAACGGGCAGGGTTCCTACGAGCAGTACTTC
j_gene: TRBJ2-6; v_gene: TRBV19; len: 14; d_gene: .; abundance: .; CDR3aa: CASKDLGGANVLTF; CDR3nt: TGTGCCAGCAAAGACCTGGGAGGGGCCAACGTCCTGACTTTC
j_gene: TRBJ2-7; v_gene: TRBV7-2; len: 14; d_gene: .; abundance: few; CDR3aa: CASSLLEPPYEQYF; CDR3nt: TGTGCCAGCAGCCTTCTAGAGCCACCCTACGAGCAGTACTTC
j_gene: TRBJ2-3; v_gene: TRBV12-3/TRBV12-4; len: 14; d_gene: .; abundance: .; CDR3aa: CASSFRTQTDTQYF; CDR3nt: TGTGCCAGCAGTTTTCGGACCCAAACAGATACGCAGTATTTT
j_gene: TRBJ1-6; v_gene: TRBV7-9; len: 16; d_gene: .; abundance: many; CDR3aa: CASSPKGPEYNSPLHF; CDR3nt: TGTGCCAGCAGCCCAAAGGGCCCAGAATATAATTCACCCCTCCACTTT
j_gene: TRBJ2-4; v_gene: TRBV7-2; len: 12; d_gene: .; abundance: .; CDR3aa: CASSLDRGLQYF; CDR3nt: TGTGCCAGCAGCTTAGATCGGGGGCTTCAGTACTTC
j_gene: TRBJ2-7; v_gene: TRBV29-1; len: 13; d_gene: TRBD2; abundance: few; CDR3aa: CSVGPSGNYEQYF; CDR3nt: TGCAGCGTTGGGCCTAGCGGGAATTACGAGCAGTACTTC
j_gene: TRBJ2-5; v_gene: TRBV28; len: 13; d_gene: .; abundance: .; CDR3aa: CASSIGWQETQYF; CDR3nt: TGTGCCAGCAGTATCGGATGGCAAGAGACCCAGTACTTC
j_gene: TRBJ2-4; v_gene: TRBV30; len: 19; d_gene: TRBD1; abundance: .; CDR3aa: CAWSVRPGGLASAKNIQYF; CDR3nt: TGTGCCTGGAGTGTGAGACCAGGGGGCTTGGCTTCGGCCAAAAACATTCAGTACTTC
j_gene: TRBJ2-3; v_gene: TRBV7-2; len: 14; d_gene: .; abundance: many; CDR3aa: CASSPRRSTDTQYF; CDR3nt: TGTGCCAGCAGCCCCCGTCGGTCCACAGATACGCAGTATTTT
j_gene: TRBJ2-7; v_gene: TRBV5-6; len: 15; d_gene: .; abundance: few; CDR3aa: CASSLRNLASYEQYF; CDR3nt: TGTGCCAGCAGCTTAAGAAACCTGGCGTCCTACGAGCAGTACTTC
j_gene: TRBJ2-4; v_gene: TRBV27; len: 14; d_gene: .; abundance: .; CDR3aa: CASRFPGPGNIQYF; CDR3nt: TGTGCCAGCAGATTCCCGGGACCCGGAAACATTCAGTACTTC
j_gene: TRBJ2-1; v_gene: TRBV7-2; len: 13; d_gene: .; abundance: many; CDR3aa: CASNPWVYNEQFF; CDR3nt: TGTGCCAGCAACCCATGGGTGTACAATGAGCAGTTCTTC
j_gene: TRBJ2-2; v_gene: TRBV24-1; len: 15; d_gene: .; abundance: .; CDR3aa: CATSDRYGGTGELFF; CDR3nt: TGTGCCACCAGTGATAGGTACGGCGGGACCGGGGAGCTGTTTTTT
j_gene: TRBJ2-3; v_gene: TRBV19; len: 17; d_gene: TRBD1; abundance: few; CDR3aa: CASSIDRTGLSTDTQYF; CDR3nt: TGTGCCAGTAGTATAGACCGGACAGGACTTAGCACAGATACGCAGTATTTT
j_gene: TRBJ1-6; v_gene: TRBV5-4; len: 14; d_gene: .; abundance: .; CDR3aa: CASSFEAGHSPLHF; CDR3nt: TGTGCCAGCAGCTTCGAGGCAGGGCATTCACCCCTCCACTTT
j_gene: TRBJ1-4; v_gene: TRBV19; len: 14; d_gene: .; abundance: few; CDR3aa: CASSPGTNNEKLFF; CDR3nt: TGTGCCAGTAGTCCCGGGACCAATAATGAAAAACTGTTTTTT
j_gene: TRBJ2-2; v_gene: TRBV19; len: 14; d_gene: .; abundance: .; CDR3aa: CASSPSRVGGELFF; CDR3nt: TGTGCCAGTAGTCCTTCCAGGGTCGGCGGGGAGCTGTTTTTT
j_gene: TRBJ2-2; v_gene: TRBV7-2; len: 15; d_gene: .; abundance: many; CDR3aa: CASSLDGGPAGELFF; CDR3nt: TGTGCCAGCAGCTTAGATGGTGGGCCAGCCGGGGAGCTGTTTTTT
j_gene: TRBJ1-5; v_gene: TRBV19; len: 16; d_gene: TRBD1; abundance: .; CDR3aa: CASSIRTGDGNQPQHF; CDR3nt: TGTGCCAGTAGTATCCGGACAGGGGATGGCAATCAGCCCCAGCATTTT
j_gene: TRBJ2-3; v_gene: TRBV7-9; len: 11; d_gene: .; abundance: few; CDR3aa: CASSFGPSQYF; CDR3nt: TGTGCCAGCAGCTTTGGTCCGTCGCAGTATTTT
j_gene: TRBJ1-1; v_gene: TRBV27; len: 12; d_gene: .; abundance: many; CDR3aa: CASSLAGSEAFF; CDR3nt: TGTGCCAGCAGTTTAGCTGGGTCTGAAGCTTTCTTT
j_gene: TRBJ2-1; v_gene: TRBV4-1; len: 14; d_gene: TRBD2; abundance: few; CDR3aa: CASSLMTSPNEQFF; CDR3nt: TGCGCCAGCAGTCTAATGACTAGCCCTAATGAGCAGTTCTTC
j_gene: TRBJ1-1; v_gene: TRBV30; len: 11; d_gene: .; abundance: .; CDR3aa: CAWSDGTEAFF; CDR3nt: TGTGCCTGGAGTGATGGCACTGAAGCTTTCTTT
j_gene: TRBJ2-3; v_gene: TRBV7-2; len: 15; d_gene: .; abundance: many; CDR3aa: CASTRTTGRADTQYF; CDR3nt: TGTGCCAGCACACGAACGACAGGGAGGGCAGATACGCAGTATTTT
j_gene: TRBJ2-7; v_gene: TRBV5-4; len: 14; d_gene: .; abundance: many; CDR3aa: CASSLEQGIYEQYF; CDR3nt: TGTGCCAGCAGCCTGGAACAGGGCATCTACGAGCAGTACTTC
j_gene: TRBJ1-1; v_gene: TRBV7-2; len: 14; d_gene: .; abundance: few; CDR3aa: CASSLGREDTEAFF; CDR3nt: TGTGCCAGCAGCTTGGGACGGGAGGACACTGAAGCTTTCTTT
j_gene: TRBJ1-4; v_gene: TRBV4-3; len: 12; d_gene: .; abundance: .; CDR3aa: CASSQDTEKLFF; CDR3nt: TGCGCCAGCAGCCAAGATACAGAAAAACTGTTTTTT
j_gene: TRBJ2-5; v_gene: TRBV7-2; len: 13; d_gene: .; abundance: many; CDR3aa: CASSRRGQETQYF; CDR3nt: TGTGCCAGCTCGCGGCGGGGCCAAGAGACCCAGTACTTC
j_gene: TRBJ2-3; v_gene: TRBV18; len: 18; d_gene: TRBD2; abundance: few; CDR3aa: CASSRTVGLAGSTDTQYF; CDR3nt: TGTGCCAGCTCGCGAACCGTCGGACTAGCGGGAAGCACAGATACGCAGTATTTT
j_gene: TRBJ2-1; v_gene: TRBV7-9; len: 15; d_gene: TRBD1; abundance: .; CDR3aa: CASSSDRGRYNEQFF; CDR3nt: TGTGCCAGCAGCTCTGACAGGGGGCGGTACAATGAGCAGTTCTTC
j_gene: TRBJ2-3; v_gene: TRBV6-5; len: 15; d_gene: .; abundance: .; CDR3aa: CASSYSVASTDTQYF; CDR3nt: TGTGCCAGCAGTTACTCAGTGGCTTCCACAGATACGCAGTATTTT
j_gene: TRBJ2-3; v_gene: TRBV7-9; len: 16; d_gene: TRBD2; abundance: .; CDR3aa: CASSNSGRATTDTQYF; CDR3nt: TGTGCCAGCAGCAATAGCGGGAGGGCCACTACAGATACGCAGTATTTT
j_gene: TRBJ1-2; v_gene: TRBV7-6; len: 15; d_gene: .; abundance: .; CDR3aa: CASSPDGGPLYGYTF; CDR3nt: TGTGCCAGCAGCCCCGATGGGGGACCGCTCTATGGCTACACCTTC
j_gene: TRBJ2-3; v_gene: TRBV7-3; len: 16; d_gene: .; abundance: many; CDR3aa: CASSLTDGSSTDTQYF; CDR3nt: TGTGCCAGCAGCTTAACTGACGGCTCTAGCACAGATACGCAGTATTTT